The clone carrying this TCR beta chain was observed a handful of times. Antigen: not known. Trimming left V 4 bases short and J 3 bases short, with 3 bases between. Germline V gene sequence: CDR1 SGHTA, CDR2 FQGNSA. This CDR3 region has 11 residues. cDNA synthesis used the whole RNA isolate, giving expressed TCRB sequences. Reads from naive, central memory and regulatory T cell samples averaged approximately 3.7 million. Sequencing was performed with immunoSEQ multiplex PCR; in TCRdb, only in-frame clones are kept and a portion is missing. The sample holds about 260,000 clones; around 21% are singletons and the top ten take more than 0.025%. This entry belongs to a study of beta chain features in type 1 diabetes. Study findings and constraints: TCRB CDR3s were moderately but significantly shorter in Type 1 diabetes patients in all four CD4+ subsets.

The specimen was naive CD4+ T cells from blood. The chain joins TRBV7-2 to TRBJ1-1, with no clear D. This TCR was sampled from a woman aged 40 to 55 with type 1 diabetes. The CDR3 loop is CASSSYTEAFF. CDR3 nucleotide sequence: TGTGCCAGCAGCTCTTACACTGAAGCTTTCTTT.